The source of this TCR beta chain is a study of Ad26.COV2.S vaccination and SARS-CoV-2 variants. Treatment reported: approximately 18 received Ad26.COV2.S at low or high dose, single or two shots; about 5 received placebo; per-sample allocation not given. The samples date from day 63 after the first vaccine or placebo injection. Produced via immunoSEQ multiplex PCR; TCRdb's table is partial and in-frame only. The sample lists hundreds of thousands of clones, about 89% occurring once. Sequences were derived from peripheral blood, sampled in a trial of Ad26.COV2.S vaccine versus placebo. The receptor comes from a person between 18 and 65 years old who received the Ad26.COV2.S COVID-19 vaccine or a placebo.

The CDR3, as DNA: TGTGCCATCACCTCCGGGACAGGATATGGCTACACCTTC. Translation: CAITSGTGYGYTF. The chain is built from TRBV10-3 and TRBJ1-2, with TRBD1 matching 8 bases. Trimming cost V 7 bases and J 5 bases; bases outside gene matches: 6. Germline CDR1 and CDR2: ENHRY and SYGVKD. CDR3 length: 13 residues.